This TCR beta chain was recovered during a study of beta chain features in type 1 diabetes. CD4+ naive, central memory, regulatory and stem cell-like memory cells were sorted via CD45RO/CCR7/CD25/CD127/CD95/CD27. The V gene end was trimmed by 6 bases and the J gene end by 9 bases; junction bases not matched to a gene: 17. Germline loops: CDR1 KGHSH, CDR2 LQKENI. There are 16 residues in the CDR3. Expressed TCRB transcripts were sequenced because the entire RNA isolate underwent reverse transcription. TCRdb's table, derived via immunoSEQ multiplex PCR, lists solely in-frame clones and lacks some. This table holds hundreds of thousands of clones, over 25% found once. Whole-study results and caveats: In cDNA sequencing, cells with high TCR expression could be over-represented. The study left unresolved whether HLA type influences TCRB rearrangement. Among all four CD4+ subsets, Type 1 diabetes patients had TCRB CDR3s that were moderately but significantly shorter.

This clone showed up just a few times. Antigen: not known. The specimen sequenced was naive CD4+ T cells from blood. V is TRBV18 and J is TRBJ2-1, with 7 bases lining up with TRBD1. This receptor was taken from a man between 18 and 29 years old in good health. CDR3 coding DNA: TGTGCCAGCTCCCCCGGCGGACAGGACGGTCGGGGTGAGCAGTTCTTC. Its translation is CASSPGGQDGRGEQFF.